The rows below give T cell receptor beta chains drawn from one sample of a study of shared clonotypes between healthy human individuals. The repertoire was sequenced with immunoSEQ multiplex PCR; TCRdb's copy has only in-frame clones and lacks some. The sample holds roughly 2,300,000 clones; 92% are singletons and the top ten take 0.3% to 0.45%. Sequencing was done on a sample of naive CD4+ T cells from PBMCs. These receptors all come from a man between 18 and 29 years old in good health. Some clones in this sample may be carry-over from other donors' samples. CDR3s include the opening cysteine and the closing phenylalanine or tryptophan. The D gene is left open where the match is weak.

j_gene | d_gene | v_gene | CDR3aa
TRBJ1-2 | TRBD1 | TRBV7-9 | CASSTRDRGRDGYTF
TRBJ1-5 | TRBD1 | TRBV28 | CASSFTGTGNQPQHF
TRBJ2-7 | TRBD2 | TRBV28 | CASSLSGLGYYEQYF
TRBJ1-1 | . | TRBV29-1 | CSVDDMNTEAFF
TRBJ2-1 | TRBD2 | TRBV18 | CASSPPMREGPSSYNEQFF
TRBJ1-1 | . | TRBV28 | CASSLPPVNTEAFF
TRBJ1-4 | . | TRBV19 | CASSIGQGREKLFF
TRBJ2-2 | TRBD2 | TRBV28 | CASRHAGDGTGELFF
TRBJ2-3 | . | TRBV7-3 | CASSPTGGQGWRERYF
TRBJ1-4 | TRBD1 | TRBV2 | CASTPDRDEKLFF
TRBJ2-7 | TRBD1 | TRBV6-5 | CASRSNRGNSYEQYF
TRBJ1-5 | TRBD1 | TRBV28 | CASSSQGALQPQHF
TRBJ1-2 | TRBD1 | TRBV28 | CASSLGQGILNYGYTF
TRBJ1-2 | . | TRBV4-3 | CASAPSGSRGYTF
TRBJ2-1 | TRBD1 | TRBV7-3 | CASSLTWQGARNEQFF
TRBJ1-2 | . | TRBV10-3 | CAISESGVPLGCTF
TRBJ2-4 | . | TRBV7-2 | CASSHPPGGKNIQYF
TRBJ1-5 | . | TRBV15 | CATSRGGEQPQHF